The present entry profiles one TCR beta chain with its context. The antigen it recognizes is unknown. There are no base qualities to consult, and no much larger clone falls within one base. To sequence the TCRbeta CDR3 region, genomic DNA was isolated from the sorted cells. The immunoSEQ Assay was used for sequencing of TCRbeta CDR3 regions. In TCRdb, the immuneACCESS table is reduced to in-frame sequences with V and J assigned. These tables do not hold every clone; where another copy was compared, an unresolved V gene accounts for under half, and the others remain unexplained. A total of 28,000 or so clones appear in this sample, roughly 90% of them only once. The leading ten clones occupy roughly 29% of the sample. From the cysteine through the phenylalanine, the CDR3 covers 16 amino acids. The retained sequence is limited to the CDR3, 48 bases, with the frame set at the first base. Trimming leaves V shorter by 3 bases and J shorter by 2 bases, with the junction holding 6 bases beyond the gene matches. CDR1 and CDR2 are drawn from the germline V gene: ENHRY, SYGVKD.

Patients with a history of autoimmune disease or receiving systemic immunosuppression were excluded from the trial. Peripheral blood for TCR sequencing was collected from all dose cohorts at baseline, on cycle 4 day 1, and on cycle 7 day 1. The samples were taken from a phase I, first-in-human, multicenter, open-label dose-escalation trial of ivuxolimab. Adults with locally advanced or metastatic melanoma, renal cell, hepatocellular, or head and neck squamous cell carcinoma were enrolled in the trial. Before TCR sequencing, CD4+ T cells and CD8+ T cells from peripheral blood were sorted into separate populations. This sample was taken from a study of OX40 agonist ivuxolimab in advanced cancers. Regarding the study in general: Ivuxolimab was a fully human IgG2 agonistic monoclonal antibody targeting the costimulatory receptor OX40 (CD134). The point of sequencing TCRbeta in the periphery was to test whether ivuxolimab changed TCR sequence diversity and drove clonal T-cell expansion. Among the approximately 50 dose-escalation patients, 19 had hepatocellular carcinoma, roughly 15 melanoma, 9 renal cell carcinoma and 9 head and neck cancer. Intravenous ivuxolimab was administered to patients every 2 weeks at six dose levels: 0.01, 0.1, 0.3, 1.5, 3 and 10 mg/kg. Patients were allowed to have had prior anti-PD-1, anti-PD-L1 or anti-CTLA-4 therapy, and roughly 40% of the dose-escalation patients had previously received checkpoint inhibitors. In the dose-escalation cohort, around four fifths of patients were male, and the mean age was approximately 55 years, with a range of roughly 20 to 79. Partial responses occurred in three dose-escalation patients: two with cutaneous melanoma and one with hepatocellular carcinoma. The monotherapy dose-escalation portion (N ≈ 50 patients) of the phase I ivuxolimab trial is reported in the paper. On the study overall, not on this receptor specifically: At doses of 0.1 to 3.0 mg/kg, clonal expansion of both CD4+ and CD8+ blood T cells was observed from baseline to week 6. After ivuxolimab, more expanded clones were found on average in CD8+ T cells than in CD4+ T cells. In the 0.1-3.0 mg/kg groups, partial responders were among the patients with the lowest normalized peripheral clonal expansion, particularly in CD8+ T cells. The antigen specificity of the clonally expanded peripheral T cells was not determined. Low levels of normalized T-cell clonal expansion were also seen in some patients who did not respond.

In this chain, TRBV10-3 is recombined with TRBJ2-3; 9 nucleotides in the junction match TRBD2. Sequencing used CD4+ or CD8+ T cells sorted from blood, obtained in a trial of the OX40 agonist ivuxolimab. The origin of this receptor is an adult with an advanced solid tumor such as melanoma, head and neck, liver or kidney cancer. The bases read TGTGCCATCAGTGAAATCCTAGCGGGAAACACAGATACGCAGTATTTT. Its translation is CAISEILAGNTDTQYF.